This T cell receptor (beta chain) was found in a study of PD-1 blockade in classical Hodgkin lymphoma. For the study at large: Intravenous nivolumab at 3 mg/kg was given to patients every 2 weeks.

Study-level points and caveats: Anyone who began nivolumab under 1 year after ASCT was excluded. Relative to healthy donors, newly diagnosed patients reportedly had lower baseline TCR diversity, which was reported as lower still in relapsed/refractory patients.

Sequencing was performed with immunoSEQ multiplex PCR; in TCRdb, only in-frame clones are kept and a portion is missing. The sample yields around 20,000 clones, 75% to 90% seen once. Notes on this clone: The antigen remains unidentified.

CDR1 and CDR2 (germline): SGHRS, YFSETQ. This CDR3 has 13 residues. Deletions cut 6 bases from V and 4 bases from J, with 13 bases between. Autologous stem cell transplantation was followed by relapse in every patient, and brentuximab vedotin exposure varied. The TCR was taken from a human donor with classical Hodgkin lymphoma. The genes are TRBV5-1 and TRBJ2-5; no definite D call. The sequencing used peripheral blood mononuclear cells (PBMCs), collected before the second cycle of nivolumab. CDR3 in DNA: TGCGCCAGCACCACAAATCTACGAGAGACCCAGTACTTC. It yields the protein CASTTNLRETQYF.